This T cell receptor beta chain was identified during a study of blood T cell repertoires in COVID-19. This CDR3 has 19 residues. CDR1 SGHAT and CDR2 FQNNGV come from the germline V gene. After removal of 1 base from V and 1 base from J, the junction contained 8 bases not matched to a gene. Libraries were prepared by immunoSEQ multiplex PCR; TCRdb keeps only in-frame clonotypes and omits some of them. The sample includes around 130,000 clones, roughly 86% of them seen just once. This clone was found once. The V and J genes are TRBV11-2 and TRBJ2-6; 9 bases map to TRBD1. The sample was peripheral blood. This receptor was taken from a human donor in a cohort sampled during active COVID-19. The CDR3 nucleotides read TGTGCCAGCAGCTTAGGTGGGACAGGGAGTCTTTCTGGGGCCAACGTCCTGACTTTC. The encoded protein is CASSLGGTGSLSGANVLTF. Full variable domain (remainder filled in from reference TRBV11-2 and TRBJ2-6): EAGVAQSPRYKIIEKRQSVAFWCNPISGHATLYWYQQILGQGPKLLIQFQNNGVVDDSQLPKDRFSAERLKGVDSTLKIQPAKLEDSAVYLCASSLGGTGSLSGANVLTFGAGSRLTVL.